This TCR beta chain is from a study of tissue T cells after allogeneic stem cell transplantation. Study findings and constraints: Limitations included a small, clinically heterogeneous cohort and limited sampling depth. In patients and mice, blood and spleen missed much of tissue repertoire.

Time point: mouse harvest day 7 after allogeneic transplant. The graft held 10^6 splenic CD5+ T cells and 10^7 T-cell-depleted bone marrow cells. The table came from immunoSEQ multiplex PCR; TCRdb's copy has only in-frame clones and leaves some out. Found here are about 7,200 clones, around half of them singletons; the top ten hold under 9.5%. As for this clone: Its antigen is unknown. The listed genes are named as in mouse.

The specimen was lymph node tissue. The sequence was obtained from a female BALB/c mouse given C57BL/6 T cells with graft-versus-host disease after an allogeneic hematopoietic cell transplant.

The covered CDR3 bases are TGTGCCAGCAGCCAAGATCACAGGACCGGCTCCGACTACACC. Protein sequence: CASSQDHRTGSDYT. The complete CDR3 protein is CASSQDHRTGSDYTF. The chain couples TRBV5 to TRBJ1-2; perhaps TRBD1 as D (5 bases). Read data end 1 residue before the CDR3 end; the end is taken from the germline J gene. Trimming removed 0 bases at V and 4 bases at J, with 12 bases between. Germline loops: CDR1 LGHNA, CDR2 YNLKQL (reference sequence). The CDR3 contains 15 residues.